These 2 T cell receptor beta chains share one sample of origin, sequenced in a study of shared clonotypes between healthy human individuals. Sequencing was performed with immunoSEQ multiplex PCR; in TCRdb, only in-frame clones are kept and a portion is missing. The sample shows hundreds of thousands of clones, 60% to 85% of them seen only once. Sequenced: PBMCs. These receptors were obtained from a woman aged 40-49 years in good health. Some clones in this sample may be carry-over from other donors' samples.

In its sample, this clone was seen a few times. The V call is TRBV29-1, the J call TRBJ2-2; 8 bases are shared with TRBD2. V shed 7 bases, J shed 4 bases, and the junction held 5 bases outside the gene matches. Germline CDR1 SQVTM, CDR2 ANQGSEA. The CDR3 is 13 amino acids. CDR3 region: CSAKAGATGELFF. The CDR3 region has the DNA TGCAGCGCCAAAGCGGGAGCCACCGGGGAGCTGTTTTTT.

The chain joins TRBV30 to TRBJ1-4, with unresolved D. Trimming pared 1 base from V and 2 bases from J, leaving 14 bases between. Germline V lookup: CDR1 GTSNPN, CDR2 SVGIG (reference sequence). This CDR3 is built from 16 residues. CDR3 region: CAWSGPGGVTNEKLFF. The DNA of the CDR3 is TGTGCCTGGAGTGGGCCGGGTGGGGTGACTAATGAAAAACTGTTTTTT.